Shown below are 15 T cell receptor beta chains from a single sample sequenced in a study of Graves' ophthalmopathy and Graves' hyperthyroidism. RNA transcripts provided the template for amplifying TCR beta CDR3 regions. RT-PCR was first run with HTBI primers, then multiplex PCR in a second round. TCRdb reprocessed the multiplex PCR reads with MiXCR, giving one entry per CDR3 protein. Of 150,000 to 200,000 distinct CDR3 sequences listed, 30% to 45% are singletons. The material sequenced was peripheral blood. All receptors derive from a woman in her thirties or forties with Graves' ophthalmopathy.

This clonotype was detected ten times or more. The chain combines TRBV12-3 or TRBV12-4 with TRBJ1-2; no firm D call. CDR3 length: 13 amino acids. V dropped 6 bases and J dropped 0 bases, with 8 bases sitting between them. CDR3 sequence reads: CASSGGTNYGYTF. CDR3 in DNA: TGTGCCAGCAGCGGAGGGACTAACTATGGCTACACCTTC.

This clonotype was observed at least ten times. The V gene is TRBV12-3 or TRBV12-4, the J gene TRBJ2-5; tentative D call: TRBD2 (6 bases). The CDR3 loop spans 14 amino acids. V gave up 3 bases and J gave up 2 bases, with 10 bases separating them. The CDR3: CASSLRAGQETQYF. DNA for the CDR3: TGTGCCAGCAGTTTGAGGGCGGGGCAAGAGACCCAGTACTTC.

The CDR3 protein is CSARDNRAFF. In DNA form, the CDR3 reads TGCAGTGCTAGGGACAATCGTGCTTTCTTT. This sequence joins TRBV20-1 and TRBJ1-1; TRBD1 might be the D (5 bases). From germline, CDR1 is DFQATT and CDR2 SNEGSKA (reference sequence). With 3 bases removed from V and 11 bases from J, the gap between germline ends came to 10 bases. CDR3 length: 10 residues.

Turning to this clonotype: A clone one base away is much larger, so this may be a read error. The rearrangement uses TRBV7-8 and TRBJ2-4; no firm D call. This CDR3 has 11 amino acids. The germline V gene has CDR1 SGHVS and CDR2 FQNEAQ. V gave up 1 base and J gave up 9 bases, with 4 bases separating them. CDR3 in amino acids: CASSLEGIQYF. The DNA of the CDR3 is TGTGCCAGCAGCTTAGAGGGCATTCAGTACTTC.

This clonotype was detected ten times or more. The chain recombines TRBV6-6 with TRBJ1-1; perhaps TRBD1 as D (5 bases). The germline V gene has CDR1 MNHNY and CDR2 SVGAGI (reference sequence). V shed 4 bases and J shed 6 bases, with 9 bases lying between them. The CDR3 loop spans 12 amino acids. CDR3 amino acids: CASSWGGAEAFF. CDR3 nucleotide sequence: TGTGCCAGCAGTTGGGGGGGAGCTGAAGCTTTCTTT.

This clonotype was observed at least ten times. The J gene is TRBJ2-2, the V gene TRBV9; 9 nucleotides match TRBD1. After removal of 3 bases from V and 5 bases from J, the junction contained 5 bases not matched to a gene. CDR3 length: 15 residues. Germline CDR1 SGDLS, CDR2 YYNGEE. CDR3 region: CASSARTGETGELFF. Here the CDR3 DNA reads TGTGCCAGCAGCGCGCGGACAGGGGAAACCGGGGAGCTGTTTTTT. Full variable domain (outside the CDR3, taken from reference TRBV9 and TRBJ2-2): DSGVTQTPKHLITATGQRVTLRCSPRSGDLSVYWYQQSLDQGLQFLIQYYNGEERAKGNILERFSAQQFPDLHSELNLSSLELGDSALYFCASSARTGETGELFFGEGSRLTVL.

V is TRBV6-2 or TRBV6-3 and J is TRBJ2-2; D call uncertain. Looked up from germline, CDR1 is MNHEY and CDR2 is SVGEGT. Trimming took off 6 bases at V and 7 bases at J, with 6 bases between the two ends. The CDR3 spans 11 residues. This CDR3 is CASRGIGELFF. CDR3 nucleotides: TGTGCCAGCAGGGGCATCGGGGAGCTGTTTTTT.

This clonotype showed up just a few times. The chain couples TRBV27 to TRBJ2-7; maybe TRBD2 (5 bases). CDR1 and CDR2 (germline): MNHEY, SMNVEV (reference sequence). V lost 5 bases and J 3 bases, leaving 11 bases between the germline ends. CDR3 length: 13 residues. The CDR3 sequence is CASSLFRGYEQYF. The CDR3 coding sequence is TGTGCCAGCAGTCTGTTCCGGGGCTACGAGCAGTACTTC.

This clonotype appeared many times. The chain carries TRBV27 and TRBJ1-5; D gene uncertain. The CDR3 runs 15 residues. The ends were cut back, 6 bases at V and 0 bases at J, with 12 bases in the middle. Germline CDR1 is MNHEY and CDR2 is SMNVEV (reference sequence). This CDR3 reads CASRRNQASNQPQHF. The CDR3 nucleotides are TGTGCCAGCAGACGAAACCAGGCTAGCAATCAGCCCCAGCATTTT.

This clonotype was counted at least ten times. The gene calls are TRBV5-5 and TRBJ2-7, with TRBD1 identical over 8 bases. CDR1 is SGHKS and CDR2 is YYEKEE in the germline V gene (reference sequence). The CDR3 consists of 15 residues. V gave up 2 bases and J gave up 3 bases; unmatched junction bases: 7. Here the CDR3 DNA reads TGTGCCAGCAGCTTTACAGGGGGAAGGGTCTACGAGCAGTACTTC. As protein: CASSFTGGRVYEQYF.

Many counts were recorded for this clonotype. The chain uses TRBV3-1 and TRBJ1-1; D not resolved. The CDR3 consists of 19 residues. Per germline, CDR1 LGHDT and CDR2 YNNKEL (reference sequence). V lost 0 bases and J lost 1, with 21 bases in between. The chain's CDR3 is CASSQEMSSLDKGNTEAFF. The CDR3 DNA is TGTGCCAGCAGCCAAGAAATGTCCTCTCTCGACAAGGGGAACACTGAAGCTTTCTTT.

Here the CDR3 DNA reads TGTGCCAGCAGCCGCCGGGACAGCAGCCAACATAGCGGGAGGGCCGACGAGCAGTACTTC. Translated: CASSRRDSSQHSGRADEQYF. This chain uses TRBV4-2 with TRBJ2-7, with TRBD2 matching over 11 bases. With 4 bases clipped from V and 5 bases from J, the junction kept 22 bases outside the gene matches. The germline CDR1 and CDR2 sequences are LGHNA and YNFKEQ. This CDR3 is built from 20 residues.

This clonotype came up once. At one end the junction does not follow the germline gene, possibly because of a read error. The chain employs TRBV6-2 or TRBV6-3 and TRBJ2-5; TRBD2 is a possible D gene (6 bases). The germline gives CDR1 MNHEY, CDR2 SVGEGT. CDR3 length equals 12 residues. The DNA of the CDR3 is TGTGCCAGCAGTGTGGGACTTGGTCGAGCGGACTTC. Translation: CASSVGLGRADF.

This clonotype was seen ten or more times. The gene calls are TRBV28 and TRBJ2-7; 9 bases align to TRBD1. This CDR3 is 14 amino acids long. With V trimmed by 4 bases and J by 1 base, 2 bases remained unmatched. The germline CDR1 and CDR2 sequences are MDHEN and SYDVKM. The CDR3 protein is CASSYGTGSYEQYF. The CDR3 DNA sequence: TGTGCCAGCAGTTACGGGACAGGGTCCTACGAGCAGTACTTC.

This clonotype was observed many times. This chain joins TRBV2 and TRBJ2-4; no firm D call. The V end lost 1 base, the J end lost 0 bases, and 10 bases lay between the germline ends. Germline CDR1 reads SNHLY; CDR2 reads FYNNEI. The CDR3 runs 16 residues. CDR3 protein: CASSEDPATAKNIQYF. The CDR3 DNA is TGTGCCAGCAGTGAAGACCCGGCGACAGCCAAAAACATTCAGTACTTC.